Below, 2 T cell receptor beta chains from the same sample are listed, as sequenced in a study of blood T cells in healthy people across ages. Combining a sample-barcoded 5' primer with a J-beta primer mix, a second PCR ran for 7 to 11 cycles. Via MiXCR, TCRdb re-called the 5' RACE reads, giving one row per CDR3 protein. The sample holds 700,000 to 900,000 distinct CDR3 sequences, roughly 24% seen once. The data also belong to a second study, concerning T cells of mothers and their children.

Sequencing used blood. These receptors all come from a boy under 18 in good health.

The V gene is TRBV12-3 or TRBV12-4, the J gene TRBJ1-3; D possibly corresponds to TRBD1 (5 bases). Trimming removed 10 bases from V and 0 bases from J, with 10 bases in between. This CDR3 is built from 13 residues. The CDR3 bases are TGTGCCAACTTCCAGGGCTCTGGAAACACCATATATTTT. Its protein is CANFQGSGNTIYF.

This clonotype was seen a few times. V gene TRBV7-2 combines with J gene TRBJ2-5; D may be TRBD2 (6 bases). Per germline, CDR1 SGHTA and CDR2 FQGNSA. This CDR3 is built from 13 residues. V lost 4 bases, J lost 4 bases, and 10 bases lay in between. The CDR3 nucleotides read TGTGCCAGCAGCTCTGGGACTCTAGAGACCCAGTACTTC. Translated: CASSSGTLETQYF. Filled out from reference TRBV7-2 and TRBJ2-5, the complete variable domain reads GAGVSQSPSNKVTEKGKDVELRCDPISGHTALYWYRQSLGQGLEFLIYFQGNSAPDKSGLPSDRFSAERTGGSVSTLTIQRTQQEDSAVYLCASSSGTLETQYFGPGTRLLVL.